These 22 T cell receptor beta chains originate from one sample sequenced in a study of T-cell memory formation after mild COVID-19. TCRdb ran MiXCR on the 5' RACE reads and lists one entry per CDR3 protein. The data contain about 170,000 distinct CDR3 sequences, over 10% of them seen just once; the ten biggest clones take up about 3.6%. Sequencing was performed on PBMCs or a T cell subset sorted from them (not recorded which). All receptors come from a man between 18 and 35 years old who had mild COVID-19 (a few samples of this study predate the infection). Cell type and time point are not known.

This clonotype has just a few counts. The V call is TRBV5-1, the J call TRBJ2-3; D may be TRBD1 (6 bases). Germline V gene lookup returns CDR1 SGHRS and CDR2 YFSETQ. Deletions cut 0 bases from V and 2 bases from J, with 10 bases between. The CDR3 is made up of 15 amino acids. CDR3 residues: CASSLAGQPTDTQYF. The CDR3 DNA reads TGCGCCAGCAGCTTGGCCGGACAGCCCACAGATACGCAGTATTTT. Full variable domain (rest looked up from reference TRBV5-1 and TRBJ2-3): KAGVTQTPRYLIKTRGQQVTLSCSPISGHRSVSWYQQTPGQGLQFLFEYFSETQRNKGNFPGRFSGRQFSNSRSEMNVSTLELGDSALYLCASSLAGQPTDTQYFGPGTRLTVL.

There are a few counts of this clonotype. The chain has TRBV7-9 and TRBJ2-3, with a possible D match to TRBD2 (7 bases). The V and J ends lost 5 bases and 1 base respectively, with 16 bases between them. CDR3 length equals 16 residues. From germline, CDR1 is SEHNR and CDR2 FQNEAQ (reference sequence). DNA of the CDR3: TGTGCCAGCAGCCATGGGAGGGGGTCCCGCACAGATACGCAGTATTTT. It translates to CASSHGRGSRTDTQYF.

In this sample, this clonotype turned up a few times. The chain is built from TRBV14 and TRBJ2-2; the D gene is possibly TRBD2 (6 bases). V lost 2 bases to trimming and J lost 4 bases, with 11 bases between them. Germline V gene data show CDR1 as SGHDN and CDR2 as FVKESK. The CDR3 contains 15 residues. CDR3 nucleotides: TGTGCCAGCAGCCAACGGGTTAGCGGCACCGGGGAGCTGTTTTTT. Its translation is CASSQRVSGTGELFF.

The CDR3 region is CASSSGTGERHTIYF. The DNA of the CDR3 is TGTGCCAGCAGTTCCGGGACAGGGGAGAGGCACACCATATATTTT. The rearrangement uses TRBV28 and TRBJ1-3, with 10 bases that match TRBD1. V trimming: 4 bases; J trimming: 8 bases; junction bases outside the gene matches: 8. Germline values: CDR1 MDHEN, CDR2 SYDVKM. The length of the CDR3 is 15 residues. Complete variable domain (other parts from reference TRBV28 and TRBJ1-3): DVKVTQSSRYLVKRTGEKVFLECVQDMDHENMFWYRQDPGLGLRLIYFSYDVKMKEKGDIPEGYSVSREKKERFSLILESASTNQTSMYLCASSSGTGERHTIYFGEGSWLTVV.

This clonotype has a handful of counts. This chain links TRBV9 with TRBJ2-3; TRBD1 matches 7 bases. The CDR3 is made up of 15 amino acids. Unmatched junction bases numbered 5, after V lost 3 bases and J lost 1 base. Germline values: CDR1 SGDLS, CDR2 YYNGEE. This CDR3 reads CASSARQGGTDTQYF. The CDR3 coding sequence is TGTGCCAGCAGCGCCCGACAGGGAGGCACAGATACGCAGTATTTT.

CDR3 coding DNA: TGTGCCAGCAGTTTCAACAGGGGCCCAGATACGCAGTATTTT. Encoded protein: CASSFNRGPDTQYF. The rearrangement uses TRBV6-5 and TRBJ2-3; TRBD1 matches 7 bases. CDR3 size: 14 residues. V trimming: 4 bases; J trimming: 4 bases; junction bases outside the gene matches: 5. Looked up from germline, CDR1 is MNHEY and CDR2 is SVGAGI.

The V call is TRBV7-2, the J call TRBJ1-2; no clear D. Germline values: CDR1 SGHTA, CDR2 FQGNSA. The germline V and J ends were trimmed by 5 bases and 5 bases, with 9 bases remaining between them. This CDR3 has 12 amino acids. As DNA, the CDR3 is TGTGCCAGCAGCCCCCAGACTTATGGCTACACCTTC. Residues: CASSPQTYGYTF.

The chain recombines TRBV12-3 or TRBV12-4 with TRBJ1-4; 7 positions agree with TRBD1. V lost 3 bases, J lost 4 bases, and 8 bases stayed unmatched. The CDR3 is 16 residues long. CDR3 region: CASSLGAGGFNEKLFF. CDR3 bases: TGTGCCAGCAGTTTGGGGGCAGGGGGTTTTAATGAAAAACTGTTTTTT.

The chain links TRBV7-2 to TRBJ1-4; TRBD1 is a possible D gene (6 bases). Germline V gene sequence: CDR1 SGHTA, CDR2 FQGNSA. Trimming shortened V by 5 bases and J by 8 bases, and 12 bases separated the two germline ends. The CDR3 is made up of 13 amino acids. As DNA, the CDR3 is TGTGCCAGCAGCCCGGGACATTCCGAAAAACTGTTTTTT. This sequence encodes CASSPGHSEKLFF.

This clonotype has just a few counts. The J gene is TRBJ2-5, the V gene TRBV20-1; no definite D call. Per germline, CDR1 DFQATT and CDR2 SNEGSKA (reference sequence). This CDR3 has 11 residues. Trimming took 2 bases from V and 7 from J, leaving 8 bases between them. For the CDR3, the DNA is TGCAGTGCTAGACCTTGGGGGACCCAGTACTTC. Its translation is CSARPWGTQYF.

This clonotype was recorded many times. The chain recombines TRBV7-2 with TRBJ1-4, with D hard to call. Deletions cut 1 base from V and 6 bases from J, with 9 bases between. This CDR3 is built from 14 residues. The V gene's germline CDR1 is SGHTA and CDR2 FQGNSA. The CDR3 DNA is TGTGCCAGCAGCTTAGAGACGGGCGATGAAAAACTGTTTTTT. Its protein product is CASSLETGDEKLFF.

The chain joins TRBV2 to TRBJ1-6, with D possibly matching TRBD1 (6 bases). Trimming removed 10 bases from V and 3 bases from J, with 16 bases in between. Germline CDR1 and CDR2: SNHLY and FYNNEI. The CDR3 is 15 amino acids. The DNA for the CDR3 is TGTGCCACCATCCCGGGGGCAATCTATAATTCACCCCTCCACTTT. Protein sequence: CATIPGAIYNSPLHF. The full variable domain, with the rest looked up from reference TRBV2 and TRBJ1-6, is EPEVTQTPSHQVTQMGQEVILRCVPISNHLYFYWYRQILGQKVEFLVSFYNNEISEKSEIFDDQFSVERPDGSNFTLKIRSTKLEDSAMYFCATIPGAIYNSPLHFGNGTRLTVT.

This clonotype has ten or more counts. This chain connects TRBV28 to TRBJ2-7; 7 positions match TRBD2. Trimming removed 5 bases from V and 0 bases from J; junction bases left unmatched: 7. The CDR3 covers 15 residues. The germline gives CDR1 MDHEN, CDR2 SYDVKM. CDR3 amino acids: CASSPRGRGSYEQYV. The CDR3 DNA follows: TGTGCCAGCAGTCCCCGAGGGAGGGGCTCCTACGAGCAGTACGTC.

The rearrangement links TRBV18 to TRBJ2-2; no clear D gene. The V gene lost 2 bases and the J gene lost 1 base, with 11 bases spanning the gap. The CDR3 is 16 amino acids. Germline lookup yields CDR1 KGHSH and CDR2 LQKENI. The DNA for the CDR3 is TGTGCCAGCTCACCATTTGGGGATTTGAACACCGGGGAGCTGTTTTTT. It encodes CASSPFGDLNTGELFF.

This chain joins TRBV28 and TRBJ2-5; D assignment may be TRBD1 or TRBD2 (5 bases each). V was shortened by 5 bases and J by 7 bases, with 20 bases between the two germline ends. The CDR3 consists of 15 residues. CDR1 and CDR2 (germline): MDHEN, SYDVKM. Here the CDR3 reads CASSPDPEQRGTQYF. The CDR3 DNA sequence: TGTGCCAGCAGTCCCGACCCCGAGCAGAGGGGGACCCAGTACTTC.

This clonotype was seen repeatedly, ten times or more. The CDR3 sequence: CSVAGRHTDTQYF. The CDR3 coding sequence is TGCAGCGTCGCGGGCAGACACACAGATACGCAGTATTTT. The genes are TRBV29-1 and TRBJ2-3, with a tentative D call TRBD2 (5 bases). V was cut by 6 bases and J by 2 bases, with 12 bases left in between. Germline V gene sequence: CDR1 SQVTM, CDR2 ANQGSEA. This CDR3 is 13 amino acids long.

The rearrangement joins TRBV6-2 or TRBV6-3 to TRBJ2-2, with 8 bases that match TRBD1. The junction had 11 bases not matched to a gene; V was cut back by 8 bases and J by 6 bases. The CDR3 sequence is 15 residues long. Germline CDR1 and CDR2: MNHEY and SVGEGT. The CDR3, as DNA: TGTGCCAGCGGGGCCCAGGGGGCCCCATCCGGGGAGCTGTTTTTT. Its translation: CASGAQGAPSGELFF.

The chain employs TRBV7-2 and TRBJ1-1; D is possibly TRBD1 (6 bases). The CDR3 is 15 residues long. Germline V gene lookup returns CDR1 SGHTA and CDR2 FQGNSA. V shed 6 bases and J shed 3 bases, with 17 bases lying between them. The DNA of the CDR3 is TGTGCCAGCAGACGACAGGTCCGGGGGGACACTGAAGCTTTCTTT. It yields the protein CASRRQVRGDTEAFF.

This clonotype has ten or more counts. CDR3 amino acids: CASSLLGYEQYV. The DNA for the CDR3 is TGTGCCAGCAGTTTACTGGGCTACGAGCAGTACGTC. The chain combines TRBV5-5 with TRBJ2-7, with D uncertain. The CDR3 totals 12 residues. CDR1 and CDR2 from the germline V gene are SGHKS and YYEKEE (reference sequence). V was clipped by 5 bases and J by 3 bases, with 9 bases between them.

Only a few counts were recorded for this clonotype. In DNA, the CDR3 is TGCGCCAGCAGCTTTAGCGGGGGAGGCGATGAGCAGTTCTTC. It codes for CASSFSGGGDEQFF. This chain joins TRBV5-1 and TRBJ2-1, with TRBD2 matching over 9 bases. V shed 2 bases and J 8 bases; nucleotides not matched to a gene: 5. This CDR3 comprises 14 residues. Per the germline V gene, CDR1 is SGHRS and CDR2 is YFSETQ.

This clonotype was seen more than once but under ten times. This rearrangement joins TRBV7-6 to TRBJ2-2; 8 positions agree with TRBD2. The trim removed 5 bases at V and 0 bases at J, leaving 5 bases unmatched. The CDR3 is 16 amino acids. From germline, CDR1 is SGHVS and CDR2 FNYEAQ. CDR3 coding DNA: TGTGCCAGCAGCCCCCGGACTAGCTCGAACACCGGGGAGCTGTTTTTT. It specifies CASSPRTSSNTGELFF.

The chain employs TRBV7-9 and TRBJ2-3, with TRBD2 identical over 8 bases. This CDR3 spans 17 amino acids. V shed 4 bases and J 6 bases; nucleotides not matched to a gene: 15. Germline CDR1 SEHNR, CDR2 FQNEAQ (reference sequence). The CDR3: CASSSILASGGTDTQYF. CDR3 nucleotides: TGTGCCAGCAGCTCCATCCTGGCCAGCGGGGGAACTGATACGCAGTATTTT.